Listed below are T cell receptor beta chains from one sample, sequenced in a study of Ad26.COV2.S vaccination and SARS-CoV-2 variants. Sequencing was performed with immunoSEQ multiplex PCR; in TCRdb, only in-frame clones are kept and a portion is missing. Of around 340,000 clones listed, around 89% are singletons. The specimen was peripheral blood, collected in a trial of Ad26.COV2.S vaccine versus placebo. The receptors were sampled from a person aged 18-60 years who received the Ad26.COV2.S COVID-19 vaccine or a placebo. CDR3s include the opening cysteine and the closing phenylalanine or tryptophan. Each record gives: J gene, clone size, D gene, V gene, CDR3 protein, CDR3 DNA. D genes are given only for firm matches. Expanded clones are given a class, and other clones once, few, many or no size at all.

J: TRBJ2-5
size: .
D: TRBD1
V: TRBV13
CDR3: CASSSSRQGLQETQYF
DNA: TGTGCCAGCAGCTCGTCTCGACAGGGGTTACAAGAGACCCAGTACTTC

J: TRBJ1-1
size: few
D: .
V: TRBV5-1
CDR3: CASSFTRGSEAFF
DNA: TGCGCCAGCAGCTTCACGCGGGGGAGTGAAGCTTTCTTT

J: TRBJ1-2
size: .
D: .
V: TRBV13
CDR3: CASSLQANYGYTF
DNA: TGTGCCAGCAGCCTACAGGCAAACTATGGCTACACCTTC

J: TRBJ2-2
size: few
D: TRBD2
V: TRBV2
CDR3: CASSDGLAHTGELFF
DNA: TGTGCCAGCAGTGACGGACTAGCGCACACCGGGGAGCTGTTTTTT

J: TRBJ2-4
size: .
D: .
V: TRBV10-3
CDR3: CAIRDPGRDNIQYF
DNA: TGTGCCATCAGGGACCCTGGCAGGGATAACATTCAGTACTTC

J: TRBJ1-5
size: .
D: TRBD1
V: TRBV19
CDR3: CASSSRTGGIQPQHF
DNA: TGTGCCAGTAGTTCCAGGACAGGGGGCATTCAGCCCCAGCATTTT

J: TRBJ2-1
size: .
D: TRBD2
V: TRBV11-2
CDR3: CASSLSGRGNEQFF
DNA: TGTGCCAGCAGCTTAAGCGGGAGGGGCAATGAGCAGTTCTTC

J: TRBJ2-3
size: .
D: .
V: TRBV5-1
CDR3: CASSGRTDTQYF
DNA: TGCGCCAGCAGCGGACGCACAGATACGCAGTATTTT

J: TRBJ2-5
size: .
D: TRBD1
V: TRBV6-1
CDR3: CASSETGLNQETQYF
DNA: TGTGCCAGCAGTGAGACAGGGCTGAACCAAGAGACCCAGTACTTC

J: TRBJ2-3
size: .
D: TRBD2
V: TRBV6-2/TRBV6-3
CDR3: CASSSIPQAGLPSDTQYF
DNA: TGTGCCAGCAGTTCGATCCCCCAAGCGGGGCTGCCATCCGATACGCAGTATTTT

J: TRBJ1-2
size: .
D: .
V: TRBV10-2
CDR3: CASSESRDTANYGYTF
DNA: TGCGCCAGCAGTGAGTCTCGGGACACCGCTAACTATGGCTACACCTTC

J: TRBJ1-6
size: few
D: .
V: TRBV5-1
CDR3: CASSSRGEKGSLHF
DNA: TGCGCCAGCAGCTCCCGGGGGGAGAAGGGGTCCCTCCACTTT

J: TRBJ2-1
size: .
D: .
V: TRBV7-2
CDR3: CASSLSAGDNEQFF
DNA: TGTGCCAGCAGCTTATCCGCAGGCGACAATGAGCAGTTCTTC

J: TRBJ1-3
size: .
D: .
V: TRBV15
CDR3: CATSSSRGGSGNTIYF
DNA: TGTGCCACCAGCTCCTCCCGGGGGGGCTCTGGAAACACCATATATTTT

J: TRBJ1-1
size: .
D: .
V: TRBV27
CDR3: CASRGRGNTEAFF
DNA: TGTGCCAGCAGGGGAAGAGGGAACACTGAAGCTTTCTTT

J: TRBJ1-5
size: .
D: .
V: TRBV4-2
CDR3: CASSVTDSMSGQPQHF
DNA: TGTGCCAGCTCAGTCACGGACAGCATGTCCGGTCAGCCCCAGCATTTT

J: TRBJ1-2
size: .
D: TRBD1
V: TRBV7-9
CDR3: CASSPTGLVVGYTF
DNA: TGTGCCAGCAGCCCGACAGGGCTAGTGGTCGGCTACACCTTC

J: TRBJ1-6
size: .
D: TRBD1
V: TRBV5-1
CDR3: CASRTWTGAYNSPLHF
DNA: TGCGCCAGCCGCACGTGGACAGGGGCCTATAATTCACCCCTCCACTTT

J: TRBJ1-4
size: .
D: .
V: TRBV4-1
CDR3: CASSQAWGDNEKLFF
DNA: TGCGCCAGCAGCCAAGCATGGGGGGATAATGAAAAACTGTTTTTT

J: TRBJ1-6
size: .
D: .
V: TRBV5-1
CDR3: CASSLAGRDSPLHF
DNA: TGCGCCAGCAGCTTGGCCGGCAGGGATTCACCCCTCCACTTT

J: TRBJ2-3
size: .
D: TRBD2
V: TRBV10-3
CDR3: CAAGGQTSTDTQYF
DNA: TGTGCCGCGGGAGGACAAACTAGCACAGATACGCAGTATTTT

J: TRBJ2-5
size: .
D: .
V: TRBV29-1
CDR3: CSVEQGGETQYF
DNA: TGCAGCGTTGAACAGGGTGGGGAGACCCAGTACTTC

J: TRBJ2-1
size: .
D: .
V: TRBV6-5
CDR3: CASSSERGRRKPFF
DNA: TGTGCCAGCAGTTCGGAGCGTGGACGGAGAAAACCGTTCTTC

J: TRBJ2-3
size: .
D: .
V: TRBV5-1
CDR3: CASSLVDRGGADTQYF
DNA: TGCGCCAGCAGCTTGGTAGATCGTGGGGGGGCCGATACGCAGTATTTT

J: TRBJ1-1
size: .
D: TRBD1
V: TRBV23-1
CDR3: CASSQGQGYTEAFF
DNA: TGCGCCAGCAGTCAAGGACAGGGTTACACTGAAGCTTTCTTT

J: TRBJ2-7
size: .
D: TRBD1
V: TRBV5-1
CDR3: CASSLGGGTYEQYF
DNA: TGCGCCAGCAGCTTGGGAGGGGGCACCTATGAGCAGTACTTC

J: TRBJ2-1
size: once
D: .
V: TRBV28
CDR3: CASSLRLAGFYNEQFF
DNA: TGTGCCAGCAGCCTCCGTCTCGCGGGGTTCTACAATGAGCAGTTCTTC

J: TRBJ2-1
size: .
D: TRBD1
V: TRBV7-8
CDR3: CASSWGQGFNEQFF
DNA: TGTGCCAGCAGCTGGGGACAGGGGTTCAATGAGCAGTTCTTC

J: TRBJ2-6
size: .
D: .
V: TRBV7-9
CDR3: CASSLDVAASGANVLTF
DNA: TGTGCCAGCAGCTTAGACGTCGCAGCCTCTGGGGCCAACGTCCTGACTTTC

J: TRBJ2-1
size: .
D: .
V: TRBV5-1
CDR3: CASSLVRAGTDEQFF
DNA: TGCGCCAGCAGCTTGGTTCGGGCAGGGACGGATGAGCAGTTCTTC

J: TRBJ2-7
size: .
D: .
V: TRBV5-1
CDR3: CASSLGPSDRSYEQYF
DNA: TGCGCCAGCAGCTTGGGCCCTAGCGACCGCTCCTACGAGCAGTACTTC

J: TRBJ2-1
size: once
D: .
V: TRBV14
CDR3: CASSVMSYNEQFF
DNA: TGTGCCAGCAGCGTCATGTCCTACAATGAGCAGTTCTTC

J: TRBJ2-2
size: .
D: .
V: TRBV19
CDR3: CASSRDSITGELFF
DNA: TGTGCCAGTAGTCGAGACTCAATCACCGGGGAGCTGTTTTTT

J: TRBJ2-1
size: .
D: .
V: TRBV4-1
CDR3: CASSQAPNRDNEQFF
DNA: TGCGCCAGCAGCCAAGCCCCAAACAGGGACAATGAGCAGTTCTTC

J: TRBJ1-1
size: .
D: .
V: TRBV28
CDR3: CASRSGGGSTEAFF
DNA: TGTGCCAGCAGATCCGGGGGGGGAAGCACTGAAGCTTTCTTT

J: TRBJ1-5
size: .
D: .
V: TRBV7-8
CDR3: CASSLGDLGGAKEYEDQPQHF
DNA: TGTGCCAGCAGCTTAGGGGATCTGGGGGGGGCAAAGGAATATGAGGATCAGCCCCAGCATTTT

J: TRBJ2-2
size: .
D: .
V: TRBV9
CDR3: CASSGGVPNTGELFF
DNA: TGTGCCAGCAGCGGGGGGGTTCCGAACACCGGGGAGCTGTTTTTT

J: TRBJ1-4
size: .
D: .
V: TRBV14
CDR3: CASSHEQGLGGEKLFF
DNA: TGTGCCAGCAGCCACGAACAGGGATTGGGTGGTGAAAAACTGTTTTTT

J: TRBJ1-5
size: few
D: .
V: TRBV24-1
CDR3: CATSEVGAGQPQHF
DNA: TGTGCCACCAGTGAAGTAGGGGCTGGTCAGCCCCAGCATTTT

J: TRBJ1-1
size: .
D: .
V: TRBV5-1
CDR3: CASSYGGLNTEAFF
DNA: TGCGCCAGCAGCTACGGGGGATTGAACACTGAAGCTTTCTTT

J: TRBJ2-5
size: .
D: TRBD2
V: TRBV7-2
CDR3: CASSLNSRGVRETQYF
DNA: TGTGCCAGCAGCTTAAACTCTCGGGGGGTCCGAGAGACCCAGTACTTC

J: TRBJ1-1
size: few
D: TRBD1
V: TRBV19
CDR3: CASSSILGQGNTEAFF
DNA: TGTGCCAGTAGTAGTATTCTGGGACAGGGCAACACTGAAGCTTTCTTT

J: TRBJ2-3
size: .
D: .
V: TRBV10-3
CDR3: CAISDPGRADTQYF
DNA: TGTGCCATCAGTGACCCAGGGCGGGCAGATACGCAGTATTTT

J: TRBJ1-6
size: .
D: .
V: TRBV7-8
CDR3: CASSLAGDKNSPLHF
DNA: TGTGCCAGCAGCTTAGCAGGGGACAAGAATTCACCCCTCCACTTT

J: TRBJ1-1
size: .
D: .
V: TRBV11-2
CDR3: CASSYRVTEAFF
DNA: TGTGCCAGCAGCTACAGGGTCACTGAAGCTTTCTTT

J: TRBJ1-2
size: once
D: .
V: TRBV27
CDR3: CASSSYPTFSGYTF
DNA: TGTGCCAGCAGTTCCTACCCTACTTTCTCTGGCTACACCTTC

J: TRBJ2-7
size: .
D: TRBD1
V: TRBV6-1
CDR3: CATRDRGIYEQYF
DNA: TGTGCCACCCGGGACAGGGGAATCTACGAGCAGTACTTC

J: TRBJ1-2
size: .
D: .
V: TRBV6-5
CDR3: CASGSAEGYGYTF
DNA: TGTGCCAGCGGATCAGCTGAAGGCTATGGCTACACCTTC

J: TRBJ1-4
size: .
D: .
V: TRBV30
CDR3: CAWKGIGDEKLFF
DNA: TGTGCCTGGAAGGGCATTGGGGATGAAAAACTGTTTTTT

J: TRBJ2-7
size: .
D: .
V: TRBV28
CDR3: CASSPPQDGSYEQYF
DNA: TGTGCCAGCAGTCCTCCTCAGGACGGATCCTACGAGCAGTACTTC

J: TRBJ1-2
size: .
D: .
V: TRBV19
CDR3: CASSTELQLGEGYTF
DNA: TGTGCCAGTAGTACAGAACTTCAATTGGGGGAAGGCTACACCTTC

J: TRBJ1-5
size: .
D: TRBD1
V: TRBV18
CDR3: CASSPGGQGVQPQHF
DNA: TGTGCCAGCTCACCGGGCGGACAGGGAGTTCAGCCCCAGCATTTT

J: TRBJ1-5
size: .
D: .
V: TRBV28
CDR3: CASSLVLAVNSNQPQHF
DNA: TGTGCCAGCAGTTTAGTATTGGCAGTTAATAGCAATCAGCCCCAGCATTTT